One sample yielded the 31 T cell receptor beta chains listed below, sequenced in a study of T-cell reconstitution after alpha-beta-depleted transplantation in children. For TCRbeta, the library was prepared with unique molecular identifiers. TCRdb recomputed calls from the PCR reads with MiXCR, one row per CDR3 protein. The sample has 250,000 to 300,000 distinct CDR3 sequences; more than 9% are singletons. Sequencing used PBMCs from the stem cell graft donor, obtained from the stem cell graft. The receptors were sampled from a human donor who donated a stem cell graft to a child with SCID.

The CDR3 here is CASSLRHRADSYEQYF. CDR3 DNA sequence: TGCGCCAGCAGCTTGCGCCACCGCGCGGACTCCTACGAGCAGTACTTC. V gene TRBV5-1 combines with J gene TRBJ2-7; no clear D gene. CDR1 SGHRS and CDR2 YFSETQ come from the germline V gene. The V end lost 1 base, the J end lost 0 bases, and 14 bases lay between the germline ends. The CDR3 consists of 16 residues. The whole variable domain, filled in from reference TRBV5-1 and TRBJ2-7, reads KAGVTQTPRYLIKTRGQQVTLSCSPISGHRSVSWYQQTPGQGLQFLFEYFSETQRNKGNFPGRFSGRQFSNSRSEMNVSTLELGDSALYLCASSLRHRADSYEQYFGPGTRLTVT.

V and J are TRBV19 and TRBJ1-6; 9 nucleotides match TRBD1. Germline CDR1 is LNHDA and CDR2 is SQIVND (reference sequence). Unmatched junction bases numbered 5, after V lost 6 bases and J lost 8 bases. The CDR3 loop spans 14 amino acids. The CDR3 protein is CASSRDRDDSPLHF. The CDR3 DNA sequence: TGTGCCAGTAGCCGGGACAGGGATGATTCACCCCTCCACTTT.

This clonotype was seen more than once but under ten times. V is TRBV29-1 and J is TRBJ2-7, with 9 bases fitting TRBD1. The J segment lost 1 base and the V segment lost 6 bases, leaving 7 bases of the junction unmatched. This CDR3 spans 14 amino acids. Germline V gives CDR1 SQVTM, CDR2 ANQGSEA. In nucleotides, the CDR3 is TGCAGCGTGGGGGGGACAGGGAGTTCCTACGAGCAGTACTTC. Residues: CSVGGTGSSYEQYF.

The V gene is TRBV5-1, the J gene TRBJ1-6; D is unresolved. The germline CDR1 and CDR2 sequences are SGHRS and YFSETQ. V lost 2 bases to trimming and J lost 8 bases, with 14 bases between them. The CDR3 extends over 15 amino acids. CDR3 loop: CASSLGMAEDSPLHF. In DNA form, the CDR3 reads TGCGCCAGCAGCTTAGGGATGGCAGAGGATTCACCCCTCCACTTT.

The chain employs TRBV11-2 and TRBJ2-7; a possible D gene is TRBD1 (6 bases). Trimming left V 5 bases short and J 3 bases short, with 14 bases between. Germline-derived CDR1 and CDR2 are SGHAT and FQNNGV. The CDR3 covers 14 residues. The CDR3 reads CASSLRDTDYEQYF. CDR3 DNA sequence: TGTGCCAGCAGCCTCCGGGACACAGACTACGAGCAGTACTTC.

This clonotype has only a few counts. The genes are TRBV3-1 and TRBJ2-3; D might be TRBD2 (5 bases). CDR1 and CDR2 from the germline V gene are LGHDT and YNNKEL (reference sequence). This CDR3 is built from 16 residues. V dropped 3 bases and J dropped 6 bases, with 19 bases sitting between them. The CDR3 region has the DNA TGTGCCAGCAGCCATACTCTAGCCTCCCCATCTGATACGCAGTATTTT. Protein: CASSHTLASPSDTQYF.

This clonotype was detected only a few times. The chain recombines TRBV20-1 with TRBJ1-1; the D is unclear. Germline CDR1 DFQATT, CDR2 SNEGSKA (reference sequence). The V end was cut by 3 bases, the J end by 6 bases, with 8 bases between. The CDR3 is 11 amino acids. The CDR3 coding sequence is TGCAGTGCTAGTCCCTTCGCTGAAGCTTTCTTT. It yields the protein CSASPFAEAFF.

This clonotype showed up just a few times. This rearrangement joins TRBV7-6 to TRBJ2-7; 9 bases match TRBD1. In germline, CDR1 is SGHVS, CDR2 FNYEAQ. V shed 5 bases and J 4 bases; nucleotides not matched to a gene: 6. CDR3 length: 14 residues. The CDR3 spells CASSIRQGVYEQYF. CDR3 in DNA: TGTGCCAGCAGCATACGACAGGGGGTTTACGAGCAGTACTTC.

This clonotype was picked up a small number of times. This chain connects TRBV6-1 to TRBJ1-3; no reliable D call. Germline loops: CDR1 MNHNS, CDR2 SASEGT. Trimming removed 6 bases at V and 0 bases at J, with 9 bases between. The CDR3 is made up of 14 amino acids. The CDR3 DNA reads TGTGCCAGCAGGCGACTTAACTCTGGAAACACCATATATTTT. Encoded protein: CASRRLNSGNTIYF.

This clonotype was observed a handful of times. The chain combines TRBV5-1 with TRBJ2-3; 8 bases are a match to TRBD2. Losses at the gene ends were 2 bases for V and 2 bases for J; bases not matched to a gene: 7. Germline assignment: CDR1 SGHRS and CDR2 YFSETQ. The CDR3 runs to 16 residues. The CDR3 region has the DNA TGCGCCAGCAGCTTATTAGCGGGGACGTTCACAGATACGCAGTATTTT. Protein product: CASSLLAGTFTDTQYF.

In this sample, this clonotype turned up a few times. In nucleotides, the CDR3 is TGTGCCAGCAGTCCCCCGGGACAGGGGTACTATGGCTACACCTTC. It encodes CASSPPGQGYYGYTF. The chain couples TRBV12-3 or TRBV12-4 to TRBJ1-2; 10 bases line up with TRBD1. This CDR3 comprises 15 residues. The trim removed 5 bases at V and 3 bases at J, leaving 6 bases unmatched.

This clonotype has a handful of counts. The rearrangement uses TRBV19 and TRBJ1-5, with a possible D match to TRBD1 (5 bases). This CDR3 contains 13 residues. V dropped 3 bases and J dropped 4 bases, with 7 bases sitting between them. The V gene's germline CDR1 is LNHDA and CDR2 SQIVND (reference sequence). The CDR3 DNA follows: TGTGCCAGTAGTATGGGGCGGAATCAGCCCCAGCATTTT. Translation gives CASSMGRNQPQHF.

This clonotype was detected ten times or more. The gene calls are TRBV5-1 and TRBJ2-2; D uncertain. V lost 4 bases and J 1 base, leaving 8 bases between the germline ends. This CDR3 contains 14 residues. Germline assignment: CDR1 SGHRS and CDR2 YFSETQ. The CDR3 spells CASSDVLNTGELFF. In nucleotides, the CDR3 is TGCGCCAGCAGCGACGTTTTGAACACCGGGGAGCTGTTTTTT.

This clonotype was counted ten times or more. The CDR3: CASSLVGGGSYNEQFF. The CDR3 region has the DNA TGCGCCAGCAGCTTGGTCGGCGGGGGTTCCTACAATGAGCAGTTCTTC. The rearrangement links TRBV5-1 to TRBJ2-1; 7 bases are shared with TRBD2. The CDR3 has 16 amino acids. CDR1 is SGHRS, CDR2 YFSETQ, per germline. The V and J ends lost 0 bases and 1 base, in that order; junction bases with no gene match: 4.

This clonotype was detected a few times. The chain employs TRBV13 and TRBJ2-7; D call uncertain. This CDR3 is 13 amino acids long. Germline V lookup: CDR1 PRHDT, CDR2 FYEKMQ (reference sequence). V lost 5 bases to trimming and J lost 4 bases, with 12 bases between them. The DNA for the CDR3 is TGTGCCAGCAGCCCCCAGGACGGATACGAGCAGTACTTC. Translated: CASSPQDGYEQYF.

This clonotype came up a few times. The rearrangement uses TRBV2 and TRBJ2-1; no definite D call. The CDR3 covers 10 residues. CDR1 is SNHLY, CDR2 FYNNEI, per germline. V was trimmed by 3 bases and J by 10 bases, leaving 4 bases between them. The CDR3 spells CASSEGEQFF. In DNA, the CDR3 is TGTGCCAGCAGTGAGGGAGAGCAGTTCTTC.

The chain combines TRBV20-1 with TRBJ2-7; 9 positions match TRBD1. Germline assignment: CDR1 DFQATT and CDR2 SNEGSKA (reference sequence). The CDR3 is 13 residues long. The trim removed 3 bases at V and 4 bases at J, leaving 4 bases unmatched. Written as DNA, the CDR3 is TGCAGTGCTAGTTGGGACAGGGCTTACGAGCAGTACTTC. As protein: CSASWDRAYEQYF.

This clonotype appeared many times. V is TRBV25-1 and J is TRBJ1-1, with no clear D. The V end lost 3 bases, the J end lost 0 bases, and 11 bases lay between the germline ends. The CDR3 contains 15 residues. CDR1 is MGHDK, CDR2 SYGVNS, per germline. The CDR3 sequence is CASSESPGVNTEAFF. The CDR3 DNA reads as TGTGCCAGCAGTGAGTCCCCCGGGGTGAACACTGAAGCTTTCTTT.

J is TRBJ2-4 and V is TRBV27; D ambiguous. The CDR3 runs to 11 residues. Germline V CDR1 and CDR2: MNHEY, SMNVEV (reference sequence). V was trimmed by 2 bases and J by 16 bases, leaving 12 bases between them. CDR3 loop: CASSLGPFFYF. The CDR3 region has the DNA TGTGCCAGCAGTTTAGGACCTTTCTTCTACTTC.

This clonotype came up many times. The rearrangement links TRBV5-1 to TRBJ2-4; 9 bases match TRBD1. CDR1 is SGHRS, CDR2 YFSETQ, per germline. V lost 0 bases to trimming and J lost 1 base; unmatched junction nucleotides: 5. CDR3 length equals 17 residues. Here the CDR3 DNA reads TGCGCCAGCAGCTTGGACGGGACAGGGCGCGCCAAAAACATTCAGTACTTC. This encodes CASSLDGTGRAKNIQYF.

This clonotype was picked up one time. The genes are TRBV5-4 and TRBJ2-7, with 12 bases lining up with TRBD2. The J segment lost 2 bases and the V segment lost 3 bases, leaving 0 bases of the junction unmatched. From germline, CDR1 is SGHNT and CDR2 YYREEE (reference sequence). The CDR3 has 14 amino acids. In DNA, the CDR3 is TGTGCCAGCAGCTCTAGCGGGAGGGCCTACGAGCAGTACTTC. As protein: CASSSSGRAYEQYF.

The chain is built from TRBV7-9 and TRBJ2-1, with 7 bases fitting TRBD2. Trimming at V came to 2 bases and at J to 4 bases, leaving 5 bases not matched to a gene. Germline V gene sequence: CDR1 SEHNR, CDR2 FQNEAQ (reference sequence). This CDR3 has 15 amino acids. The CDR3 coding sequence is TGTGCCAGCAGCTTACGTCGGGGGGAATACAATGAGCAGTTCTTC. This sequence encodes CASSLRRGEYNEQFF.

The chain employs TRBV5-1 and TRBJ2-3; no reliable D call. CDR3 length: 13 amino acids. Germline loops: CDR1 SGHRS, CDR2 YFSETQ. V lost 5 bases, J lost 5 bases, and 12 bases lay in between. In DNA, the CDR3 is TGCGCCAGCAGTCGATTCCTGGAAGATACGCAGTATTTT. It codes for CASSRFLEDTQYF.

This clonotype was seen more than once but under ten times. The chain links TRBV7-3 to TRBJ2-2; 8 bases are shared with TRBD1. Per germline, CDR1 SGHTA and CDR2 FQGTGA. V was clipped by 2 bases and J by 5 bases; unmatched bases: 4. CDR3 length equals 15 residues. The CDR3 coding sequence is TGTGCCAGCAGCTTAGCAGGGGGCTGGACCGGGGAGCTGTTTTTT. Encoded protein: CASSLAGGWTGELFF.

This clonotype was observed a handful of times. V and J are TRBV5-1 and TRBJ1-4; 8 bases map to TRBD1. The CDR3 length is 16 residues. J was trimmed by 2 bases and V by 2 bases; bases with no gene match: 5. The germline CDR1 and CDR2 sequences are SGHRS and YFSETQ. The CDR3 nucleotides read TGCGCCAGCAGCTTAGGCAGGGGGCTGACTAATGAAAAACTGTTTTTT. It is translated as CASSLGRGLTNEKLFF.

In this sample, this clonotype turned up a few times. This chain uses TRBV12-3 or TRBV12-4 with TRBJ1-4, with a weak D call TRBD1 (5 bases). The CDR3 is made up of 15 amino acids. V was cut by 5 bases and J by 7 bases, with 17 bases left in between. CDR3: CASSQGSRTIEKLFF. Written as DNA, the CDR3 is TGTGCCAGCAGTCAGGGCTCTAGAACCATTGAAAAACTGTTTTTT.

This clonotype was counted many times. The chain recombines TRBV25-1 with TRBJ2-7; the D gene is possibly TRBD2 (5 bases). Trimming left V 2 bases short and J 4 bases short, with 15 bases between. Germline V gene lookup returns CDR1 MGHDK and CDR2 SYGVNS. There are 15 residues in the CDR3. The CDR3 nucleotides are TGTGCCAGCAGTGAAGGACTCTTCGGAGAGTACGAGCAGTACTTC. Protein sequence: CASSEGLFGEYEQYF.

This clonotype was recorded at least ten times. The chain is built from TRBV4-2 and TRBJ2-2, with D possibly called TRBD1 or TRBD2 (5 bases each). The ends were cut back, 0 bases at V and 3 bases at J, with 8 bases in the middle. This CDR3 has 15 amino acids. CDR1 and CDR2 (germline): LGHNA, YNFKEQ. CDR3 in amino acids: CASSQDRGDTGELFF. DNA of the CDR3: TGTGCCAGCAGCCAAGATCGAGGGGACACCGGGGAGCTGTTTTTT.

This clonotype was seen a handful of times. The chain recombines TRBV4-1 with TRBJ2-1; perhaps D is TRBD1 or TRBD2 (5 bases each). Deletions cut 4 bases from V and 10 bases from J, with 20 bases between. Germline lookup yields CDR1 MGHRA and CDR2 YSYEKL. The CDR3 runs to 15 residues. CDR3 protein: CASSRRDGSSGEQFF. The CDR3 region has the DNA TGCGCCAGCAGCCGTAGGGACGGTTCATCGGGAGAGCAGTTCTTC.

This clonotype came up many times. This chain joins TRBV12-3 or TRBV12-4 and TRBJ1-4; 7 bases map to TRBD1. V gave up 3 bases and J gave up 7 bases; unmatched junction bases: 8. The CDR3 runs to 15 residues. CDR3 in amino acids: CASSFPGTAIEKLFF. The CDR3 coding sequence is TGTGCCAGCAGTTTTCCCGGGACAGCAATTGAAAAACTGTTTTTT.

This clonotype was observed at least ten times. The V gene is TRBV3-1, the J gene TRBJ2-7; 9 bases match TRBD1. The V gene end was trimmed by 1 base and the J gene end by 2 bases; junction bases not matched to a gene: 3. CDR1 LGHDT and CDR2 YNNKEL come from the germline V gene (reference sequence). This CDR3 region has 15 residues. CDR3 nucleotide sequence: TGTGCCAGCAGCCAAGCCGGGACAGGGACCTACGAGCAGTACTTC. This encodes CASSQAGTGTYEQYF.